Each of the 23 T cell receptor beta chains below was sequenced from the same sample in a study of early T cells in non-severe SARS-CoV-2 infection. MiXCR, applied by TCRdb to the 5' RACE reads, yields one record per CDR3 protein. The sample lists under 45,000 distinct CDR3 sequences, roughly 11% occurring once. The specimen was whole blood. The receptors come from an adult who was a healthcare worker with PCR-confirmed SARS-CoV-2 infection or an uninfected control (not recorded which).

This clonotype turned up a few times. The chain uses TRBV7-9 and TRBJ2-3, with 9 bases aligning to TRBD2. V gave up 3 bases and J gave up 2 bases; unmatched junction bases: 6. Germline CDR1 reads SEHNR; CDR2 reads FQNEAQ (reference sequence). There are 16 residues in the CDR3. The CDR3 spells CASSFLAGANTDTQYF. CDR3 sequence (DNA): TGTGCCAGCAGCTTCTTAGCGGGGGCCAACACAGATACGCAGTATTTT.

The rearrangement joins TRBV29-1 to TRBJ2-5; the match to TRBD2 covers 8 bases. V dropped 3 bases and J dropped 2; count of bases not matched to a gene: 5. This CDR3 spans 14 amino acids. Germline V CDR1 and CDR2: SQVTM, ANQGSEA. In DNA form, the CDR3 reads TGCAGCGTTGATTGGCCTAGCGGGCAAGAGACCCAGTACTTC. It encodes CSVDWPSGQETQYF. Full variable domain (missing parts from reference TRBV29-1 and TRBJ2-5): SAVISQKPSRDICQRGTSLTIQCQVDSQVTMMFWYRQQPGQSLTLIATANQGSEATYESGFVIDKFPISRPNLTFSTLTVSNMSPEDSSIYLCSVDWPSGQETQYFGPGTRLLVL.

In this sample, this clonotype turned up many times. The chain has TRBV20-1 and TRBJ1-2; a possible D gene is TRBD1 (5 bases). Germline V gene data show CDR1 as DFQATT and CDR2 as SNEGSKA (reference sequence). The CDR3 sequence is 15 residues long. Between the trimmed V and J ends, which lost 0 bases and 8 bases, there was a span of 19 bases. CDR3 in amino acids: CSARESEDTSGGYTF. For the CDR3, the DNA is TGCAGTGCTAGAGAATCTGAGGACACCTCGGGAGGCTACACCTTC.

This chain connects TRBV20-1 to TRBJ2-7; no clear D gene. CDR3 length: 11 residues. Germline loops: CDR1 DFQATT, CDR2 SNEGSKA (reference sequence). Trimming stripped 0 bases from V and 4 bases from J, with 4 bases between. The CDR3 spells CSARDGYEQYF. Written as DNA, the CDR3 is TGCAGTGCTAGAGATGGGTACGAGCAGTACTTC.

This clonotype was counted between two and nine times. The chain joins TRBV9 to TRBJ2-7; D is possibly TRBD2 (6 bases). Germline CDR1 and CDR2: SGDLS and YYNGEE. The V end was cut by 3 bases, the J end by 2 bases, with 15 bases between. There are 15 residues in the CDR3. CDR3 bases: TGTGCCAGCAGCGCCTCCGGGACTGCCACCTACGAGCAGTACTTC. Translation: CASSASGTATYEQYF.

The CDR3 coding sequence is TGTGCCACCAGCAGGGACAGGAGTTCCTACGAGCAGTACTTC. It translates to CATSRDRSSYEQYF. The V and J genes are TRBV15 and TRBJ2-7; 7 bases agree with TRBD1. In germline, CDR1 is LNHNV, CDR2 YYDKDF (reference sequence). The CDR3 runs to 14 residues. The V gene end was trimmed by 3 bases and the J gene end by 1 base; junction bases not matched to a gene: 3.

V gene TRBV12-3 or TRBV12-4 combines with J gene TRBJ1-2; no reliable D call. V dropped 6 bases and J dropped 4 bases, with 9 bases sitting between them. The CDR3 length is 12 residues. DNA of the CDR3: TGTGCCAGCAGCCACGGACCCTATGGCTACACCTTC. This sequence encodes CASSHGPYGYTF.

This chain joins TRBV19 and TRBJ2-3; D remains ambiguous. The CDR3 has 14 amino acids. The V end was cut by 3 bases, the J end by 2 bases, with 9 bases between. Germline V gene sequence: CDR1 LNHDA, CDR2 SQIVND (reference sequence). CDR3: CASSIWQSTDTQYF. In nucleotides, the CDR3 is TGTGCCAGTAGTATCTGGCAGTCCACAGATACGCAGTATTTT.

A remark on this clonotype: It may be a read error: a sequence one base away is much more abundant. The rearrangement uses TRBV7-3 and TRBJ1-1; D gene ambiguous. Germline V gene data show CDR1 as SGHTA and CDR2 as FQGTGA. This CDR3 spans 13 amino acids. The CDR3 DNA reads TGTACCAGCAGCTTAACGATGGACACTGAAGCTTTCTTT. Its protein product is CTSSLTMDTEAFF.

The sample holds many counts of this clonotype. J is TRBJ1-2 and V is TRBV5-4; D remains ambiguous. Germline values: CDR1 SGHNT, CDR2 YYREEE (reference sequence). The CDR3 covers 14 residues. Trimming took off 0 bases at V and 7 bases at J, with 13 bases between the two ends. CDR3 coding DNA: TGTGCCAGCAGCTTGGCCCAGACGGAGAGTGGCTACACCTTC. Protein sequence: CASSLAQTESGYTF.

This clonotype was detected a few times. This chain connects TRBV11-2 to TRBJ2-7; D unclear. CDR1 SGHAT and CDR2 FQNNGV come from the germline V gene. V lost 0 bases and J 6 bases, leaving 12 bases between the germline ends. The CDR3 covers 14 residues. The CDR3 DNA reads TGTGCCAGCAGCTTAGACACCTCGTCGGGCGAGCAGTACTTC. It encodes CASSLDTSSGEQYF.

With regard to this clonotype: Just one base apart from a much larger clone, this may be a read error. This chain links TRBV29-1 with TRBJ2-7; 7 bases align to TRBD1. This CDR3 has 13 residues. In germline, CDR1 is SQVTM, CDR2 ANQGSEA. CDR3 residues: CSASTGSSYVQYF. CDR3 nucleotides: TGCAGCGCCTCGACAGGGAGCTCCTACGTGCAGTACTTC.

V usage is TRBV20-1 and J usage is TRBJ1-2; D is uncertain. Trimming removed 6 bases from V and 4 bases from J, with 21 bases in between. The germline CDR1 and CDR2 sequences are DFQATT and SNEGSKA (reference sequence). The CDR3 runs to 15 residues. CDR3 DNA sequence: TGCAGTGCCAATAGTGGGCGCGGAAACTCCTATGGCTACACCTTC. It specifies CSANSGRGNSYGYTF.

This clonotype was found a few times. This chain joins TRBV7-9 and TRBJ1-5; 11 nucleotides line up with TRBD1. This CDR3 is built from 15 residues. Germline loops: CDR1 SEHNR, CDR2 FQNEAQ (reference sequence). The trim removed 5 bases at V and 5 bases at J, leaving 5 bases unmatched. In DNA, the CDR3 is TGTGCCAGCAGCCCCGGACAGGGGGCCTATCAGCCCCAGCATTTT. Translation: CASSPGQGAYQPQHF.

This clonotype was seen ten or more times. This chain joins TRBV7-9 and TRBJ2-2, with TRBD2 as a possible D gene (5 bases). This CDR3 has 12 amino acids. Per germline, CDR1 SEHNR and CDR2 FQNEAQ (reference sequence). Trimming cost V 5 bases and J 4 bases, with 5 bases left between them. CDR3 in DNA: TGTGCCAGCAGCCGGGGCACCGGGGAGCTGTTTTTT. Translation gives CASSRGTGELFF.

This clonotype was recorded at least ten times. The chain recombines TRBV9 with TRBJ2-3; D is undetermined. V was pared by 4 bases and J by 1 base, with 7 bases between. The CDR3 has 13 residues. The germline gives CDR1 SGDLS, CDR2 YYNGEE. The CDR3 sequence is CASSLARTDTQYF. For the CDR3, the DNA is TGTGCCAGCAGCCTCGCCCGCACAGATACGCAGTATTTT. Full variable domain (rest looked up from reference TRBV9 and TRBJ2-3): DSGVTQTPKHLITATGQRVTLRCSPRSGDLSVYWYQQSLDQGLQFLIQYYNGEERAKGNILERFSAQQFPDLHSELNLSSLELGDSALYFCASSLARTDTQYFGPGTRLTVL.

This clonotype was detected many times. CDR3 DNA: TGTGCCAGCAGAGCTAGCGGAAACTACAATGAGCAGTTCTTC. Protein product: CASRASGNYNEQFF. The rearrangement uses TRBV6-2 or TRBV6-3 and TRBJ2-1, with 7 bases identical to TRBD2. The ends lost 6 bases at V and 3 bases at J; junction bases unmatched: 5. Germline CDR1 is MNHEY and CDR2 is SVGEGT. This CDR3 has 14 residues.

This clonotype was counted a few times. The rearrangement uses TRBV7-3 and TRBJ2-7; 9 bases map to TRBD1. Per the germline V gene, CDR1 is SGHTA and CDR2 is FQGTGA. The V gene end was trimmed by 5 bases and the J gene end by 2 bases; junction bases not matched to a gene: 7. The CDR3 sequence is 15 residues long. CDR3 bases: TGTGCCAGCAGCAAACAGGGACAGGGCCCCTACGAGCAGTACTTC. As protein: CASSKQGQGPYEQYF.

This clonotype was counted between two and nine times. The V gene is TRBV7-6, the J gene TRBJ2-2, with 8 nucleotides matching TRBD1. This CDR3 contains 16 residues. Per the germline V gene, CDR1 is SGHVS and CDR2 is FNYEAQ. V was clipped by 2 bases and J by 5 bases; unmatched bases: 7. CDR3 sequence (DNA): TGTGCCAGCAGCTTACGGTCCGACAGGGGTACCGGGGAGCTGTTTTTT. This codes for CASSLRSDRGTGELFF.

The sample holds a few counts of this clonotype. The chain joins TRBV6-2 or TRBV6-3 to TRBJ2-2, with 12 bases aligning to TRBD2. Germline assignment: CDR1 MNHEY and CDR2 SVGEGT. After removal of 5 bases from V and 5 bases from J, the junction contained 3 bases not matched to a gene. The CDR3 runs 15 residues. CDR3 amino acids: CASSPGTSGTGELFF. DNA for the CDR3: TGTGCCAGCAGTCCAGGGACTAGCGGGACCGGGGAGCTGTTTTTT.

This clonotype has at least ten counts. The rearrangement joins TRBV27 to TRBJ2-7, with D perhaps TRBD1 (5 bases). This CDR3 contains 14 residues. Trimming took 6 bases from V and 4 from J, leaving 16 bases between them. Germline V CDR1 and CDR2: MNHEY, SMNVEV (reference sequence). DNA for the CDR3: TGTGCCAGCAGATCATTAGACAGACCTTACGAGCAGTACTTC. Protein sequence: CASRSLDRPYEQYF.

This clonotype was seen repeatedly, ten times or more. The chain is built from TRBV6-1 and TRBJ1-2; D remains ambiguous. V lost 6 bases and J lost 4, with 12 bases in between. This CDR3 has 13 amino acids. The germline gives CDR1 MNHNS, CDR2 SASEGT. The chain's CDR3 is CASRVQISYGYTF. CDR3 in DNA: TGTGCCAGCAGAGTACAGATTTCCTATGGCTACACCTTC.

This chain links TRBV7-2 with TRBJ2-7; D tentatively reads TRBD1 or TRBD2 (5 bases each). This CDR3 region has 14 residues. V was trimmed by 5 bases and J by 7 bases, leaving 18 bases between them. Per the germline V gene, CDR1 is SGHTA and CDR2 is FQGNSA. The CDR3 spells CASSLHRGVEEQYF. The CDR3 DNA follows: TGTGCCAGCAGCCTTCATAGAGGGGTAGAGGAGCAGTACTTC.